The present entry profiles one T cell receptor beta chain with its context. The data were taken from a study of OX40 agonist ivuxolimab in advanced cancers. This table comes from immunoSEQ multiplex PCR, and its TCRdb copy is limited to in-frame clones, with some not included. The table records roughly 7,000 clones, around 85% of them present only once. This CDR3 spans 13 amino acids. CDR1 and CDR2 from the germline V gene are ENHRY and SYGVKD. Trimming took 10 bases from V and 5 from J; bases not matched to a gene: 8. V gene TRBV10-3 combines with J gene TRBJ2-5, with 9 nucleotides matching TRBD2. The origin of this receptor is an adult with an advanced solid tumor such as melanoma, head and neck, liver or kidney cancer. The sequenced sample was CD4+ or CD8+ T cells sorted from blood, obtained in a trial of the OX40 agonist ivuxolimab. The CDR3: CATAPTSGETQYF. The CDR3 DNA is TGTGCCACCGCTCCCACTAGCGGGGAGACCCAGTACTTC.